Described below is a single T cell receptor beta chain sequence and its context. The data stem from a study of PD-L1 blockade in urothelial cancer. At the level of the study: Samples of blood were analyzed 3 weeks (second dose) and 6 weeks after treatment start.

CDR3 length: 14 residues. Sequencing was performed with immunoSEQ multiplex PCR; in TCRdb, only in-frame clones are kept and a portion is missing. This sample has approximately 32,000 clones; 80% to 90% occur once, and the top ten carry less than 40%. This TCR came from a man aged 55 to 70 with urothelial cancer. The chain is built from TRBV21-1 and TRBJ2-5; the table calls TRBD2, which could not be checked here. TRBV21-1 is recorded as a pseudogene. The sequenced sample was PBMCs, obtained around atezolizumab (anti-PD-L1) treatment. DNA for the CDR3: TGTGCCAGCAGCAAAGCTAATTTCGGAGGACTCCGGTACTTC. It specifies CASSKANFGGLRYF.